The source of this T cell receptor beta chain is a study of blood T cell repertoires in COVID-19 (TCRdb year 2020). In terms of the full investigation: Samples from collaborators originated in the United States, Italy and Spain and spanned both the acute and convalescent phases of COVID-19. The material from the prospective study consisted of cDNA or gDNA derived from T cells, B-cell-depleted T cells, or PBMCs. The dataset comprised deeply sampled blood TCRbeta repertoires from subjects exposed to, actively infected with, or recovered from COVID-19. The repertoires were released in a freely available public database intended as a resource for research on the immune response to SARS-CoV-2. Samples were obtained from the ongoing ImmuneRACE study (first 160 participants) and from some 1,300 subjects provided by 6 global collaborators. The sample metadata nearly always contained a de-identified subject ID, COVID-19 status, age in years and sex. Where HLA class I and class II types were available, the types were taken from metadata supplied by the sample provider, not from assay-based typing. What the authors observed across the whole study: The amount of clinical and demographic metadata varied by source and participant and was provided uncurated.

About this clone itself: Its antigen is unknown. Base qualities are missing; no much larger clone stands one base away.

Trimming at the junction amounts to 3 bases on V and 11 bases on J, and the germline ends lie 19 bases apart. Reading the germline V gene (reference sequence) gives CDR1 LGHDT and CDR2 YNNKEL. The CDR3 holds 14 amino acids from the cysteine to the phenylalanine. Of all the DNA, just the CDR3 is kept, 42 bases in frame from base 1. The immunoSEQ Assay, a bias-controlled multiplex PCR, was used to amplify TCRbeta CDR3 regions from genomic DNA. In the paper's pipeline: Nucleated cell counts per sample were estimated from amplification of reference gene primers within the assay. To quantify the absolute abundance of each unique TCRbeta CDR3 rearrangement, sequence reads were collapsed and filtered. For each sample, productive Simpson clonality was calculated by taking the square root of Simpson's diversity index across productive rearrangements. TCRdb obtained this table from immuneACCESS and retained in-frame rearrangements with V and J assigned. These tables miss some clones; where compared with another copy, unresolved V genes account for less than half of the shortfall, and the remainder is unexplained. The DNA gave D and trimming, while V, J and clone size come from that table. This sample lists under 300,000 clones; approximately 88% were detected once. The ten largest account for 2% to 2.5% of the sample.

In the prospective study, participants were roughly 18 to 100 years old, resided in around 25 geographic areas of the United States, and were enrolled through a virtual design. To assign participants to cohorts, the prospective study relied on clinical history that participants themselves reported in a screening survey and a study questionnaire. Mobile phlebotomists in the prospective study collected whole blood, serum and a nasopharyngeal or oropharyngeal swab from every participant. Over an approximately 2-month period, participants in the prospective study had the option of providing additional blood draws and questionnaires. Before DNA extraction, prospective study blood samples were shipped either frozen or at room temperature.

The rearranged segments are TRBV3-1 (or the pseudogene TRBV3-2) and TRBJ1-1, with the D gene not confidently named. This receptor was identified in a woman aged 35 to 49 with acute COVID-19. The material sequenced was PBMCs or T cells enriched from blood (not recorded which). The DNA is TGTGCCAGCAGCCATAGGCCGCTTGGCTTCGGGGCTTTCTTT. The encoded protein is CASSHRPLGFGAFF.